The 30 T cell receptor beta chains below were found in one sample sequenced in a study of technical replicates of blood from a few donors. Assay used: immunoSEQ multiplex PCR; TCRdb lists only in-frame clones, some missing. Here the sample spans about 80,000 clones, approximately 94% being singletons. Sequencing was performed on T cells isolated from PBMCs. These receptor sequences come from a human donor in good health.

This rearrangement joins TRBV30 to TRBJ2-7, with D maybe TRBD1 (5 bases). The CDR3 covers 14 residues. The germline V gene has CDR1 GTSNPN and CDR2 SVGIG (reference sequence). Trimming removed 4 bases at V and 6 bases at J, with 19 bases between. The CDR3 region has the DNA TGTGCCTGGAATGGCGCAGGGTTCTTTTCCGAGCAGTACTTC. It is translated as CAWNGAGFFSEQYF.

The chain carries TRBV6-6 and TRBJ2-5; D not resolved. Trimming cost V 5 bases and J 2 bases, with 3 bases left between them. CDR1 is MNHNY, CDR2 SVGAGI, per germline (reference sequence). This CDR3 comprises 11 residues. This CDR3 is CASSPQETQYF. The CDR3, as DNA: TGTGCCAGCAGTCCGCAAGAGACCCAGTACTTC.

The chain links TRBV6-5 to TRBJ2-6, with D possibly matching TRBD1 (5 bases). The CDR3 runs 15 residues. The V and J ends lost 2 bases and 2 bases respectively, with 7 bases between them. Germline lookup yields CDR1 MNHEY and CDR2 SVGAGI. DNA for the CDR3: TGTGCCAGCAGTTACAAGGGGCCTGGGGCCAACGTCCTGACTTTC. This codes for CASSYKGPGANVLTF.

The genes are TRBV7-9 and TRBJ1-1; 9 nucleotides align to TRBD1. CDR1 is SEHNR, CDR2 FQNEAQ, per germline (reference sequence). Trimming removed 4 bases from V and 7 bases from J; junction bases left unmatched: 10. The CDR3 totals 15 residues. In DNA, the CDR3 is TGTGCCAGCAGCTATAGCCTCGGACAGGGGCTTGAAGCTTTCTTT. This gives the protein CASSYSLGQGLEAFF.

The gene calls are TRBV10-3 and TRBJ2-7, with a weak D call TRBD1 (5 bases). This CDR3 contains 12 residues. Trimming shortened V by 6 bases and J by 1 base, and 7 bases separated the two germline ends. Germline CDR1 ENHRY, CDR2 SYGVKD. In nucleotides, the CDR3 is TGTGCCATCAGGGACACTTCCTACGAGCAGTACTTC. This gives the protein CAIRDTSYEQYF.

The chain uses TRBV7-3 and TRBJ2-1; D gene ambiguous. The germline gives CDR1 SGHTA, CDR2 FQGTGA. The CDR3 loop spans 13 amino acids. V lost 2 bases to trimming and J lost 7 bases, with 9 bases between them. The DNA for the CDR3 is TGTGCCAGCAGCTTATTTCCGGTAAATGAGCAGTTCTTC. Its translation: CASSLFPVNEQFF.

The V call is TRBV29-1, the J call TRBJ2-7; D is unclear. Germline V gene data show CDR1 as SQVTM and CDR2 as ANQGSEA. There are 10 residues in the CDR3. V lost 6 bases and J lost 5, with 8 bases in between. Written as DNA, the CDR3 is TGCAGCGTCGAGCTGGACGAGCAGTACTTC. Amino acids: CSVELDEQYF.

J is TRBJ1-3 and V is TRBV9; D is unclear. This CDR3 contains 13 residues. Germline values: CDR1 SGDLS, CDR2 YYNGEE. Trimming stripped 3 bases from V and 3 bases from J, with 7 bases between. The CDR3 protein is CASSGQYGNTIYF. In DNA form, the CDR3 reads TGTGCCAGCAGCGGACAATATGGAAACACCATATATTTT.

The V gene is TRBV30, the J gene TRBJ2-1; D possibly corresponds to TRBD2 (7 bases). CDR1 and CDR2 from the germline V gene are GTSNPN and SVGIG (reference sequence). V lost 3 bases, J lost 0 bases, and 15 bases lay in between. The CDR3 sequence is 16 residues long. The CDR3 DNA sequence: TGTGCCTGGAGAGGTATAGGGGGGGACTCCTACAATGAGCAGTTCTTC. As protein: CAWRGIGGDSYNEQFF.

V gene TRBV7-9 combines with J gene TRBJ1-1; 10 nucleotides line up with TRBD1. This CDR3 contains 14 residues. Germline CDR1 is SEHNR and CDR2 is FQNEAQ (reference sequence). V lost 4 bases, J lost 10 bases, and 9 bases stayed unmatched. The CDR3 is CASSSTGGSGRAFF. CDR3 bases: TGTGCCAGCAGCTCGACAGGGGGCTCAGGTAGAGCTTTCTTT.

V usage is TRBV19 and J usage is TRBJ1-1, with TRBD1 matching over 9 bases. Germline CDR1 reads LNHDA; CDR2 reads SQIVND (reference sequence). The CDR3 is made up of 15 amino acids. V was clipped by 10 bases and J by 4 bases; unmatched bases: 13. The CDR3 sequence: CATAPGQGASTEAFF. The CDR3 DNA follows: TGTGCCACCGCCCCGGGACAGGGAGCTTCCACTGAAGCTTTCTTT.

The chain couples TRBV28 to TRBJ2-3, with TRBD1 as a possible D gene (6 bases). CDR3 size: 14 residues. With 10 bases removed from V and 2 bases from J, the gap between germline ends came to 16 bases. From germline, CDR1 is MDHEN and CDR2 SYDVKM. The DNA for the CDR3 is TGTGCCATTCAGGGGATTCAACACACAGATACGCAGTATTTT. Translating it yields CAIQGIQHTDTQYF.

This clone was counted between two and nine times. This chain uses TRBV4-2 with TRBJ1-1; no reliable D call. V was trimmed by 2 bases and J by 1 base, leaving 8 bases between them. The germline gives CDR1 LGHNA, CDR2 YNFKEQ. The CDR3 covers 14 residues. This chain's CDR3 is CASSQRGGNTEAFF. CDR3 sequence (DNA): TGTGCCAGCAGCCAACGAGGAGGGAACACTGAAGCTTTCTTT.

V gene TRBV7-3 combines with J gene TRBJ1-2; 7 bases map to TRBD1. This CDR3 region has 12 residues. Germline V CDR1 and CDR2: SGHTA, FQGTGA. Trimming removed 8 bases from V and 6 bases from J; junction bases left unmatched: 6. In nucleotides, the CDR3 is TGTGCCAGCGGGACAGTTGAGAATGGCTACACCTTC. It is translated as CASGTVENGYTF.

V gene TRBV2 combines with J gene TRBJ2-7; D possibly corresponds to TRBD1 (6 bases). The germline CDR1 and CDR2 sequences are SNHLY and FYNNEI. The CDR3 sequence is 15 residues long. The V end lost 7 bases, the J end lost 3 bases, and 19 bases lay between the germline ends. The DNA of the CDR3 is TGTGCCAGCACTCCCGGGCCAGGGGAAGGCTACGAGCAGTACTTC. This encodes CASTPGPGEGYEQYF.

The CDR3 sequence: CASSISAGLASEAFF. The CDR3 nucleotides are TGTGCCAGTAGTATATCGGCAGGGTTAGCTTCTGAAGCTTTCTTT. The chain combines TRBV19 with TRBJ1-1, with D perhaps matching TRBD1 (5 bases). Germline V gene lookup returns CDR1 LNHDA and CDR2 SQIVND (reference sequence). The CDR3 is made up of 15 amino acids. Between the trimmed V and J ends, which lost 2 bases and 6 bases, there was a span of 16 bases.

The table lists this clone with a count of one. V and J are TRBV11-3 and TRBJ1-1; 10 positions agree with TRBD1. This CDR3 region has 14 residues. V shed 6 bases, J shed 6 bases, and the junction held 7 bases outside the gene matches. CDR1 and CDR2 (germline): SGHNT, YENEEA. CDR3 protein: CASSQDRGRAEAFF. As DNA, the CDR3 is TGTGCCAGCAGTCAGGACAGGGGGAGGGCTGAAGCTTTCTTT.

This rearrangement joins TRBV29-1 to TRBJ1-2; 10 nucleotides align to TRBD1. There are 13 residues in the CDR3. V lost 4 bases, J lost 4 bases, and 3 bases stayed unmatched. Germline CDR1 and CDR2: SQVTM and ANQGSEA. Written as DNA, the CDR3 is TGCAGCGTTGTCGACAGGGGGCCCTATGGCTACACCTTC. This sequence encodes CSVVDRGPYGYTF.

This CDR3 is CASSFSGGRALGTGELFF. CDR3 DNA: TGTGCCAGCAGCTTCTCTGGCGGGAGGGCCCTGGGGACCGGGGAGCTGTTTTTT. This chain joins TRBV11-2 and TRBJ2-2, with 9 bases lining up with TRBD2. This CDR3 has 18 residues. Germline V gene sequence: CDR1 SGHAT, CDR2 FQNNGV. V dropped 3 bases and J dropped 5; count of bases not matched to a gene: 13.

The V gene is TRBV9, the J gene TRBJ2-7; TRBD2 might be the D (5 bases). Trimming removed 3 bases from V and 0 bases from J, with 10 bases in between. CDR3 length equals 14 residues. The germline V gene encodes CDR1 SGDLS and CDR2 YYNGEE. CDR3 DNA: TGTGCCAGCAGCGCGGACTTGTCCTCCTACGAGCAGTACTTC. Amino acids: CASSADLSSYEQYF.

The genes are TRBV28 and TRBJ2-1; D is unresolved. The CDR3 runs 13 residues. The germline V gene has CDR1 MDHEN and CDR2 SYDVKM. The V end was cut by 5 bases, the J end by 4 bases, with 9 bases between. CDR3 residues: CASSPPLYNEQFF. The CDR3, as DNA: TGTGCCAGCAGTCCCCCCCTATACAATGAGCAGTTCTTC.

The chain couples TRBV30 to TRBJ2-7; maybe TRBD1 (6 bases). CDR1 and CDR2 from the germline V gene are GTSNPN and SVGIG (reference sequence). V was pared by 1 base and J by 4 bases, with 8 bases between. The CDR3 is made up of 12 amino acids. Written as DNA, the CDR3 is TGTGCCTGGAGTGACAGGGCTTACGAGCAGTACTTC. Translation: CAWSDRAYEQYF. The full variable domain, rest sourced from reference TRBV30 and TRBJ2-7, is SQTIHQWPATLVQPVGSPLSLECTVEGTSNPNLYWYRQAAGRGLQLLFYSVGIGQISSEVPQNLSASRPQDRQFILSSKKLLLSDSGFYLCAWSDRAYEQYFGPGTRLTVT.

CDR3 protein: CASSGPGLVDIQYF. The CDR3 nucleotides are TGTGCCAGCAGTGGACCGGGACTAGTTGACATTCAGTACTTC. The chain has TRBV6-5 and TRBJ2-4, with 8 bases matching TRBD2. The V gene's germline CDR1 is MNHEY and CDR2 SVGAGI. V gave up 5 bases and J gave up 8 bases; unmatched junction bases: 8. This CDR3 contains 14 residues.

The chain uses TRBV19 and TRBJ2-7, with unresolved D. The CDR3 is made up of 13 amino acids. Germline CDR1 LNHDA, CDR2 SQIVND (reference sequence). V dropped 0 bases and J dropped 7 bases, with 10 bases sitting between them. The CDR3 sequence: CASSIDISDEQYF. The CDR3 DNA reads TGTGCCAGTAGTATAGATATCAGCGATGAGCAGTACTTC.

CDR3: CASSFGAGDQPQHF. CDR3 bases: TGTGCCAGCAGCTTTGGGGCGGGGGACCAGCCCCAGCATTTT. The rearrangement uses TRBV7-2 and TRBJ1-5; D is possibly TRBD1 (5 bases). Germline V gene data show CDR1 as SGHTA and CDR2 as FQGNSA. The CDR3 length is 14 residues. Deletions cut 3 bases from V and 7 bases from J, with 13 bases between.

This clone was seen just once. This sequence joins TRBV5-1 and TRBJ2-7; 7 bases agree with TRBD2. Germline CDR1 reads SGHRS; CDR2 reads YFSETQ. The CDR3 spans 14 residues. V gave up 0 bases and J gave up 3 bases; unmatched junction bases: 3. CDR3 DNA: TGCGCCAGCAGCTTGGTGGGAGGGTACTACGAGCAGTACTTC. It encodes CASSLVGGYYEQYF.

This chain connects TRBV11-2 to TRBJ2-2, with 13 nucleotides matching TRBD2. This CDR3 contains 16 residues. With V trimmed by 6 bases and J by 2 bases, 3 bases remained unmatched. Germline V gives CDR1 SGHAT, CDR2 FQNNGV. The CDR3 is CASRKGLAGNTGELFF. The CDR3 DNA reads TGTGCCAGCAGAAAGGGACTAGCGGGAAACACCGGGGAGCTGTTTTTT.

The CDR3 loop reads CASSLDRGYGTDTQYF. DNA for the CDR3: TGTGCCAGCAGCTTAGACCGGGGATACGGCACAGATACGCAGTATTTT. The chain carries TRBV11-2 and TRBJ2-3, with D possibly being TRBD2 (5 bases). Germline V gene lookup returns CDR1 SGHAT and CDR2 FQNNGV. The length of the CDR3 is 16 residues. The V end was cut by 0 bases, the J end by 1 base, with 11 bases between.

The V call is TRBV9, the J call TRBJ1-5; possible D gene TRBD1, 5 bases. The V gene's germline CDR1 is SGDLS and CDR2 YYNGEE. V was trimmed by 0 bases and J by 3 bases, leaving 10 bases between them. This CDR3 contains 15 residues. CDR3 amino acids: CASSVEGRNNQPQHF. CDR3 DNA sequence: TGTGCCAGCAGCGTAGAGGGGAGGAACAATCAGCCCCAGCATTTT.

The sample holds one count of this clone. The chain couples TRBV11-3 to TRBJ1-1, with 10 bases identical to TRBD1. The V gene end was trimmed by 0 bases and the J gene end by 2 bases; junction bases not matched to a gene: 3. The germline gives CDR1 SGHNT, CDR2 YENEEA. This CDR3 region has 16 residues. CDR3 loop: CASSLDRDRGNTEAFF. In DNA, the CDR3 is TGTGCCAGCAGCTTAGATCGGGACAGGGGAAACACTGAAGCTTTCTTT.